The text below deals with one TCR beta chain. Antigen unknown. This sample was taken from a study of cytomegalovirus exposure and HLA in healthy donors. Study results and caveats: As was reported, the HLA-A and HLA-B alleles of most subjects were accurately predicted from TCR beta sequences.

It was with 60 Vbeta and 13 Jbeta primers that the PCR ran. Method: immunoSEQ multiplex PCR; TCRdb's copy keeps in-frame clones and lacks some. This sample lists around 140,000 clones; its ten largest clones have approximately 1.7%. The germline V gene has CDR1 MNHEY and CDR2 SVGAGI. The junction had 11 bases not matched to a gene; V was cut back by 7 bases and J by 3 bases. There are 15 residues in the CDR3. The TCR was taken from a woman aged 35 to 49 in good health and CMV-seropositive. Material for sequencing was PBMCs. V and J are TRBV6-5 and TRBJ2-7, with 8 positions matching TRBD2. The CDR3 sequence is CASKPGTSGFYEQYF. The CDR3 nucleotides read TGTGCCAGCAAACCCGGGACTAGTGGTTTCTACGAGCAGTACTTC.